The 3 T cell receptor beta chains below come from one sample, sequenced in a study of T cells expressing NK-cell markers. TCRdb reprocessed the 5' RACE reads, keeping one entry per CDR3 protein, no DNA. This table holds 250,000 to 300,000 distinct CDR3 sequences. The specimen sequenced was blood T cells: a sorted CD56 or NKG2C T cell subset, CD4+ or CD8+ T cells, or bulk PBMC T cells (not recorded which). Every receptor here comes from a man between 18 and 35 years old in good health.

The J gene is TRBJ2-7, the V gene TRBV4-3; TCRdb designates TRBD1, a call that cannot be tested without DNA. In germline, CDR1 is LGHNA, CDR2 YSLEER. The CDR3 spans 15 residues. CDR3 region: CASSRVGQGVYEQYF.

The CDR3 here is CASSYRAGTSGEQYF. V gene TRBV6-5 combines with J gene TRBJ2-7; no DNA is available, so the TRBD2 call from TCRdb remains unchecked. Germline CDR1 MNHEY, CDR2 SVGAGI. This CDR3 has 15 amino acids.

V gene TRBV5-1 combines with J gene TRBJ2-4. This CDR3 has 16 amino acids. Per the germline V gene, CDR1 is SGHRS and CDR2 is YFSETQ. The CDR3 protein is CASSWAGSGAKNIQYF.